The source of this T cell receptor beta chain is a study of Graves' ophthalmopathy and Graves' hyperthyroidism. Germline CDR1 is ENHRY and CDR2 is SYGVKD. Trimming cost V 7 bases and J 1 base, with 4 bases left between them. The CDR3 is made up of 12 amino acids. This clonotype came up a few times. TCR beta CDR3 amplification used RNA transcripts. The workflow started with a first-round RT-PCR run with HTBI primers and then moved on to a second-round multiplex PCR. TCRdb itself ran the multiplex PCR reads through MiXCR, one entry per CDR3 protein. The data contain hundreds of thousands of distinct CDR3 sequences, roughly 20% of them singletons. Stable hyperthyroidism denotes an absence of ophthalmopathy throughout 18 months of follow-up.

The receptor was derived from a woman aged 18-35 years with stable Graves' hyperthyroidism. Some clones in this sample may be carry-over from other donors' samples. Sequenced input: peripheral blood. The chain carries TRBV10-3 and TRBJ2-2; no firm D call. CDR3 in amino acids: CAIKGNTGELFF. For the CDR3, the DNA is TGTGCCATCAAAGGGAACACCGGGGAGCTGTTTTTT.